Below, 18 T cell receptor beta chains from the same sample are listed, as sequenced in a study of cytomegalovirus exposure and HLA in healthy donors. Assay used: immunoSEQ multiplex PCR; TCRdb lists only in-frame clones, some missing. Of some 250,000 clones in the sample, approximately 86% were seen once. The sequencing sample was made of PBMCs. Receptors were obtained from a woman aged 25 to 39 in good health and CMV-seropositive.

The V and J genes are TRBV6-1 and TRBJ1-5; no reliable D call. This CDR3 is 17 amino acids long. The germline V gene encodes CDR1 MNHNS and CDR2 SASEGT. V lost 3 bases and J 2 bases, leaving 17 bases between the germline ends. The CDR3 loop is CASSEFVGVGGNQPQHF. CDR3 DNA: TGTGCCAGCAGTGAGTTTGTCGGGGTTGGAGGCAATCAGCCCCAGCATTTT.

The V gene is TRBV25-1, the J gene TRBJ1-2; weak D call: TRBD1 (5 bases). CDR3 size: 14 residues. V was trimmed by 4 bases and J by 4 bases, leaving 13 bases between them. Germline loops: CDR1 MGHDK, CDR2 SYGVNS. The CDR3, as DNA: TGTGCCAGCAGTGGCTCAGGGTGGCCCTATGGCTACACCTTC. Its protein is CASSGSGWPYGYTF.

The chain carries TRBV9 and TRBJ2-4; D unclear. V gave up 0 bases and J gave up 7 bases, with 11 bases separating them. The germline V gene encodes CDR1 SGDLS and CDR2 YYNGEE. The CDR3 runs 14 residues. CDR3 in amino acids: CASSVDPEPNIQYF. CDR3 DNA sequence: TGTGCCAGCAGCGTAGATCCGGAGCCGAACATTCAGTACTTC.

This rearrangement joins TRBV7-2 to TRBJ2-1, with 9 bases that match TRBD2. J gave up 6 bases and V 7 bases, and 13 bases lay outside the gene matches. The germline V gene has CDR1 SGHTA and CDR2 FQGNSA. The CDR3 is made up of 16 amino acids. The CDR3 DNA reads TGTGCCAGCACCCCCGAGCTAGCGGGAAGGAGCAATGAGCAGTTCTTC. It is translated as CASTPELAGRSNEQFF.

This sequence joins TRBV5-1 and TRBJ1-4; D is unclear. Trimming removed 6 bases at V and 4 bases at J, with 19 bases between. CDR1 is SGHRS and CDR2 is YFSETQ in the germline V gene. This CDR3 is 16 amino acids long. In DNA, the CDR3 is TGCGCCAGCACTCCATCATTTCGGACTCTTAATGAAAAACTGTTTTTT. The encoded protein is CASTPSFRTLNEKLFF.

The genes are TRBV7-9 and TRBJ2-7; 8 bases line up with TRBD1. The V gene's germline CDR1 is SEHNR and CDR2 FQNEAQ (reference sequence). V shed 3 bases and J 7 bases; nucleotides not matched to a gene: 11. This CDR3 region has 15 residues. CDR3 sequence: CASSFTKGQAWEQYF. In DNA form, the CDR3 reads TGTGCCAGCAGCTTCACTAAGGGACAGGCTTGGGAGCAGTACTTC.

This rearrangement joins TRBV6-1 to TRBJ2-6, with D possibly matching TRBD1 (5 bases). The length of the CDR3 is 17 residues. Looked up from germline, CDR1 is MNHNS and CDR2 is SASEGT. V was shortened by 4 bases and J by 1 base, with 14 bases between the two germline ends. The DNA of the CDR3 is TGTGCCAGCAGTGTATTCGGACATGGGTCTGGGGCCAACGTCCTGACTTTC. Translating gives CASSVFGHGSGANVLTF.

This clone was counted a single time. The chain employs TRBV19 and TRBJ2-7; no reliable D call. The CDR3 is 16 amino acids. The V end was cut by 3 bases, the J end by 0 bases, with 15 bases between. CDR1 is LNHDA, CDR2 SQIVND, per germline (reference sequence). The CDR3 here is CASSIEISHNSYEQYF. In DNA, the CDR3 is TGTGCCAGTAGTATCGAAATTTCCCACAACTCCTACGAGCAGTACTTC.

This CDR3 is CASRPPGVYEQYF. The CDR3 DNA sequence: TGTGCCAGCAGGCCACCCGGGGTTTACGAGCAGTACTTC. The chain employs TRBV6-5 and TRBJ2-7, with a weak D call TRBD2 (5 bases). Germline loops: CDR1 MNHEY, CDR2 SVGAGI. There are 13 residues in the CDR3. Trimming cost V 6 bases and J 4 bases, with 13 bases left between them.

The chain joins TRBV7-6 to TRBJ2-7; 8 bases map to TRBD2. From germline, CDR1 is SGHVS and CDR2 FNYEAQ. The CDR3 loop spans 15 amino acids. Trimming cost V 0 bases and J 5 bases; bases outside gene matches: 6. This chain's CDR3 is CASSLAPREGNEQYF. The DNA of the CDR3 is TGTGCCAGCAGCTTAGCGCCCCGGGAGGGCAACGAGCAGTACTTC.

CDR3 loop: CASSEGGTNEKLFF. The CDR3 DNA follows: TGTGCCAGCAGTGAAGGGGGCACTAATGAAAAACTGTTTTTT. The rearrangement joins TRBV25-1 to TRBJ1-4; tentative D call: TRBD1 (6 bases). The CDR3 is 14 amino acids. V was pared by 2 bases and J by 2 bases, with 6 bases between. CDR1 is MGHDK and CDR2 is SYGVNS in the germline V gene.

The chain has TRBV27 and TRBJ1-2, with D perhaps matching TRBD1 (6 bases). CDR1 is MNHEY and CDR2 is SMNVEV in the germline V gene (reference sequence). This CDR3 has 14 amino acids. Trimming pared 5 bases from V and 7 bases from J, leaving 17 bases between. CDR3 protein: CASSTNTGIGGYTF. The CDR3 nucleotides are TGTGCCAGCAGTACTAATACAGGGATAGGTGGCTACACCTTC.

V and J are TRBV6-1 and TRBJ1-1; TRBD1 matches at 7 bases. V was pared by 4 bases and J by 4 bases, with 9 bases of the junction left unmatched. The CDR3 is 15 amino acids. In germline, CDR1 is MNHNS, CDR2 SASEGT. The CDR3 here is CASSGGTVGSTEAFF. The CDR3 coding sequence is TGTGCCAGCAGTGGGGGGACAGTAGGATCCACTGAAGCTTTCTTT.

This clone has only a few counts. The chain combines TRBV7-3 with TRBJ2-7, with TRBD2 as a possible D gene (6 bases). The V gene's germline CDR1 is SGHTA and CDR2 FQGTGA. The V end was cut by 1 base, the J end by 6 bases, with 7 bases between. The CDR3 runs to 12 residues. Written as DNA, the CDR3 is TGTGCCAGCAGCTTAAACGGGGGCGAGCAGTACTTC. Translating it yields CASSLNGGEQYF.

The chain joins TRBV27 to TRBJ1-5; possibly TRBD1 for D (5 bases). Trimming removed 3 bases from V and 4 bases from J, with 7 bases in between. The CDR3 extends over 13 amino acids. Germline assignment: CDR1 MNHEY and CDR2 SMNVEV (reference sequence). CDR3 DNA sequence: TGTGCCAGCAGTTTTCAGGGAAATCAGCCCCAGCATTTT. It yields the protein CASSFQGNQPQHF.

CDR3 DNA sequence: TGTGCCAGCTCGCAGAGACAGACGAACACCGGGGAGCTGTTTTTT. Amino acid sequence: CASSQRQTNTGELFF. The chain employs TRBV18 and TRBJ2-2, with TRBD1 as a possible D gene (5 bases). The V gene's germline CDR1 is KGHSH and CDR2 LQKENI. V was clipped by 6 bases and J by 0 bases, with 11 bases between them. The CDR3 spans 15 residues.

With respect to this clone: At one boundary the junction diverges from the germline segment, which might be a read error. The rearrangement uses TRBV9 and TRBJ1-1; maybe TRBD1 (6 bases). The CDR3 loop spans 14 amino acids. Germline-derived CDR1 and CDR2 are SGDLS and YYNGEE. CDR3 DNA: TGTGTCAGCAGCGTAGATACAGGGAAAACTGAAGCTTTCTTT. Translated, it gives CVSSVDTGKTEAFF.

This chain connects TRBV2 to TRBJ2-7, with 10 nucleotides matching TRBD2. V lost 3 bases to trimming and J lost 3 bases; unmatched junction nucleotides: 8. Per the germline V gene, CDR1 is SNHLY and CDR2 is FYNNEI. The CDR3 runs 16 residues. The CDR3: CASSESLAGVGYEQYF. The DNA for the CDR3 is TGTGCCAGCAGTGAGTCCCTAGCGGGGGTTGGCTACGAGCAGTACTTC.